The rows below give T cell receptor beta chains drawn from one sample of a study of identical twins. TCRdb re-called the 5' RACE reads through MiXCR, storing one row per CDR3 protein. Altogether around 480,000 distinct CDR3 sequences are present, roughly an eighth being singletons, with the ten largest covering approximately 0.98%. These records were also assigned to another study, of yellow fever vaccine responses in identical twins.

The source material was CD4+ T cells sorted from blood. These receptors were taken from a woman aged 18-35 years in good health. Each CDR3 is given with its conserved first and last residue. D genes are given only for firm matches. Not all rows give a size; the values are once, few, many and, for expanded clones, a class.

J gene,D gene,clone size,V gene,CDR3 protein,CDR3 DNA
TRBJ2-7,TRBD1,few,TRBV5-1,CASSMGQASVEQYF,TGCGCCAGCAGCATGGGACAGGCGAGCGTGGAGCAGTACTTC
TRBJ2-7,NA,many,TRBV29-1,CSVEADYEQYF,TGCAGCGTTGAAGCGGACTACGAGCAGTACTTC
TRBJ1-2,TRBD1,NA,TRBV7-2,CASSPGDRRNYGYTF,TGTGCCAGCAGCCCCGGGGACAGGAGAAACTATGGCTACACCTTC
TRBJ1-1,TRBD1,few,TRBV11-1,CASSLYRGSRSEAFF,TGTGCCAGCAGCTTATACAGGGGGTCAAGGTCGGAAGCTTTCTTT
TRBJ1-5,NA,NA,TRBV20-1,CSASTGDQPQHF,TGCAGTGCTAGTACGGGGGATCAGCCCCAGCATTTT
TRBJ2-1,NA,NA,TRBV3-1,CASSFRGVDEQFF,TGTGCCAGCAGCTTCCGTGGGGTTGATGAGCAGTTCTTC
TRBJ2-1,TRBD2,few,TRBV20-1,CSARRPGRGGNEQFF,TGCAGTGCGAGGCGGCCGGGGCGGGGGGGAAATGAGCAGTTCTTC
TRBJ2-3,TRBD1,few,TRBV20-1,CSATNPGQGAWDTQYF,TGCAGTGCTACCAATCCGGGACAGGGGGCCTGGGATACGCAGTATTTT
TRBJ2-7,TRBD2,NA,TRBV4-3,CASSQDGAGEYEQYF,TGCGCCAGCAGCCAAGATGGAGCGGGAGAGTACGAGCAGTACTTC
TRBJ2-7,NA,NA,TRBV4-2,CASSQGVASAISSYEQYF,TGTGCCAGCAGCCAAGGGGTCGCTAGCGCCATCAGCTCCTACGAGCAGTACTTC
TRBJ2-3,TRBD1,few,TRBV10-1,CASSDPRTGITDTQYF,TGCGCCAGCAGTGACCCAAGGACAGGGATCACAGATACGCAGTATTTT
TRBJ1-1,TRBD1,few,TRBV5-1,CASSPGQRNTEAFF,TGCGCCAGCAGCCCGGGACAGAGGAACACTGAAGCTTTCTTT
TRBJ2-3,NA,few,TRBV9,CASTQGGLPDTQYF,TGTGCCAGCACCCAGGGGGGCCTCCCAGATACGCAGTATTTT
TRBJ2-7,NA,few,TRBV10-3,CAISPVGLIGSGSYEQYF,TGTGCCATCAGTCCCGTCGGGTTAATAGGGTCGGGGTCCTACGAGCAGTACTTC
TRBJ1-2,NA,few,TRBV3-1,CASSQDPSGGYTF,TGTGCCAGCAGCCAAGATCCAAGTGGGGGCTACACCTTC
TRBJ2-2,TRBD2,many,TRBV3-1,CASNRVAGGTGELFF,TGTGCCAGCAATCGAGTAGCGGGAGGCACCGGGGAGCTGTTTTTT
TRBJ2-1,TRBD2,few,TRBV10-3,CASTGLAGVEQFF,TGTGCCAGCACGGGACTAGCGGGAGTAGAGCAGTTCTTC
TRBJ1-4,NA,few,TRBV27,CASSFWGGKLFF,TGTGCCAGCAGTTTCTGGGGTGGAAAACTGTTTTTT
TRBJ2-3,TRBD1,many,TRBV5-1,CASSLRTGGLSDTQYF,TGCGCCAGCAGCCTTAGGACAGGGGGCCTTTCGGATACGCAGTATTTT
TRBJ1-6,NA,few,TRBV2,CASLVQGRSNSPLHF,TGTGCCAGCCTCGTACAGGGCCGGAGTAATTCACCCCTCCACTTT
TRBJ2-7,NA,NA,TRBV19,CASSNLYEQYF,TGTGCCAGTAGTAATCTCTACGAGCAGTACTTC
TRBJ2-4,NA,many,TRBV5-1,CASSSNKAAKNIQYF,TGCGCCAGCAGCTCAAACAAGGCGGCCAAAAACATTCAGTACTTC
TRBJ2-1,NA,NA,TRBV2,CASTWTENNEQFF,TGTGCCAGCACTTGGACGGAGAACAATGAGCAGTTCTTC
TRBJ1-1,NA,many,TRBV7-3,CASSLYQGTEAFF,TGTGCCAGCAGCTTATATCAAGGAACTGAAGCTTTCTTT
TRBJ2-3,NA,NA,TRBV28,CASSSAGTHTDTQYF,TGTGCCAGCAGTTCAGCAGGGACACACACAGATACGCAGTATTTT
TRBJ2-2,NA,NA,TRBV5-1,CASSFSTGPGELFF,TGCGCCAGCAGCTTCTCGACAGGTCCCGGGGAGCTGTTTTTT
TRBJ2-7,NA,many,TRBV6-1,CASSEAGQPYEQYF,TGTGCCAGCAGTGAAGCCGGGCAGCCTTACGAGCAGTACTTC
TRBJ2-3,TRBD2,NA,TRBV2,CASSDRAGLAGGITDTQYF,TGTGCCAGCAGTGATCGTGCGGGGCTAGCGGGAGGTATCACAGATACGCAGTATTTT
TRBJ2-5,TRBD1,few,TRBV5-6,CASSHNNADRGLSKETQYF,TGTGCCAGCAGCCATAATAACGCAGACAGGGGGCTATCGAAAGAGACCCAGTACTTC